This TCR beta chain was obtained from a study of human T cells and chemical hapten exposure. Time point in this sample: pre-sensitization, week 0. Treatment here: therapeutic diphenylcyclopropenone sensitization with weekly scalp DPC. Points from the study as a whole: DPC sensitization did not alter TCRs above 1 in 1000 frequency.

Comment on this clonotype: Its cognate antigen is unknown.

Each cDNA molecule in the library carried unique molecular identifiers. One entry per CDR3 protein, called by TCRdb with MiXCR from the RACE reads. The table has more than 85,000 distinct CDR3 sequences, over 6.5% seen once. CDR1 and CDR2 (germline): SEHNR, FQNEAQ (reference sequence). This CDR3 has 15 residues. The ends were cut back, 4 bases at V and 0 bases at J, with 10 bases in the middle. The input for sequencing was whole blood, taken in connection with sensitization to the hapten diphenylcyclopropenone (DPC). This chain links TRBV7-9 with TRBJ2-1, with D unresolved. The clonotype originates from a middle-aged man with alopecia areata. Some clones in this sample may be carry-over from other donors' samples. The CDR3 here is CASSSYLHSYNEQFF. Written as DNA, the CDR3 is TGTGCCAGCAGCTCATACCTTCACTCCTACAATGAGCAGTTCTTC.